A single sample is the source of the 19 T cell receptor beta chains below, sequenced in a study of blood T cell repertoires in COVID-19. Some clones are missing from TCRdb's copy, which holds only in-frame ones; the method was immunoSEQ multiplex PCR. The data show roughly 82,000 clones, 80% to 95% seen once. The sequenced material came from peripheral blood. The receptors were gathered from a woman aged 50 to 60 in a cohort sampled during active COVID-19.

A single count supports this clone. V gene TRBV4-1 combines with J gene TRBJ1-1; TRBD1 might be the D (6 bases). This CDR3 region has 17 residues. CDR1 and CDR2 from the germline V gene are MGHRA and YSYEKL. V lost 3 bases to trimming and J lost 0 bases, with 17 bases between them. CDR3 residues: CASSHSSTGTLNTEAFF. CDR3 coding DNA: TGCGCCAGCAGCCATTCATCGACCGGGACACTGAACACTGAAGCTTTCTTT.

The rearrangement joins TRBV12-3 or TRBV12-4 to TRBJ2-1; D is unresolved. The V gene lost 1 base and the J gene lost 8 bases, with 3 bases spanning the gap. This CDR3 has 11 amino acids. CDR3 residues: CASSLGDEQFF. The CDR3 bases are TGTGCCAGCAGTTTAGGCGATGAGCAGTTCTTC.

This chain connects TRBV28 to TRBJ1-2; 11 nucleotides agree with TRBD1. J lost 4 bases, V lost 6 bases, and 4 bases had no gene match. This CDR3 is 14 amino acids long. Germline V gene sequence: CDR1 MDHEN, CDR2 SYDVKM. In DNA form, the CDR3 reads TGTGCCAGCAGCCAGGGACAGGGGGGCTATGGCTACACCTTC. It is translated as CASSQGQGGYGYTF.

This chain uses TRBV6-1 with TRBJ2-5; 8 bases map to TRBD2. V shed 2 bases and J 5 bases; nucleotides not matched to a gene: 10. Germline values: CDR1 MNHNS, CDR2 SASEGT. This CDR3 is built from 16 residues. The CDR3 sequence is CASSEFAAGVRETQYF. The CDR3 DNA is TGTGCCAGCAGTGAATTTGCAGCGGGAGTACGTGAGACCCAGTACTTC.

The chain recombines TRBV11-2 with TRBJ2-2, with 8 bases that match TRBD2. The CDR3 totals 17 residues. Germline-derived CDR1 and CDR2 are SGHAT and FQNNGV. J was trimmed by 2 bases and V by 1 base; bases with no gene match: 6. This CDR3 reads CASSLGFGRANTGELFF. CDR3 bases: TGTGCCAGCAGCTTAGGTTTCGGGAGGGCCAACACCGGGGAGCTGTTTTTT.

V is TRBV7-9 and J is TRBJ2-7; TRBD2 matches at 10 bases. Germline CDR1 reads SEHNR; CDR2 reads FQNEAQ (reference sequence). J gave up 7 bases and V 2 bases, and 5 bases lay outside the gene matches. The CDR3 length is 14 residues. The CDR3 DNA sequence: TGTGCCAGCAGCTTAAGCGGGAGGGCCGGAGAGCAGTACTTC. Amino acid sequence: CASSLSGRAGEQYF.

This sequence joins TRBV30 and TRBJ1-6; D perhaps matches TRBD1 (5 bases). The CDR3 spans 14 residues. In germline, CDR1 is GTSNPN, CDR2 SVGIG (reference sequence). Trimming pared 5 bases from V and 5 bases from J, leaving 13 bases between. CDR3 in DNA: TGTGCCTGGGGGGGACTAGGGAATAATTCACCCCTCCACTTT. It codes for CAWGGLGNNSPLHF.

The V and J genes are TRBV30 and TRBJ2-7; 10 bases match TRBD1. This CDR3 contains 16 residues. Trimming removed 4 bases from V and 1 base from J; junction bases left unmatched: 10. In germline, CDR1 is GTSNPN, CDR2 SVGIG (reference sequence). DNA for the CDR3: TGTGCCTGGACCTTGAATGACAGGGGGCGGTCCTACGAGCAGTACTTC. Translating it yields CAWTLNDRGRSYEQYF.

This chain connects TRBV30 to TRBJ1-4, with D unresolved. This CDR3 has 14 amino acids. V was trimmed by 5 bases and J by 1 base, leaving 11 bases between them. Germline-derived CDR1 and CDR2 are GTSNPN and SVGIG (reference sequence). CDR3 sequence reads: CAWDRGLTNEKLFF. The CDR3 DNA follows: TGTGCCTGGGATAGAGGGCTAACTAATGAAAAACTGTTTTTT.

J is TRBJ1-1 and V is TRBV12-3 or TRBV12-4; tentatively, D is TRBD1 (5 bases). The germline V and J ends were trimmed by 2 bases and 11 bases, with 12 bases remaining between them. The CDR3 runs to 12 residues. This CDR3 reads CASSLSGHKAFF. CDR3 sequence (DNA): TGTGCCAGCAGTTTATCAGGGCATAAGGCTTTCTTT.

The chain recombines TRBV24-1 with TRBJ2-5, with TRBD2 identical over 9 bases. CDR1 KGHDR and CDR2 SFDVKD come from the germline V gene. J gave up 5 bases and V 4 bases, and 10 bases lay outside the gene matches. This CDR3 comprises 16 residues. The CDR3 nucleotides read TGTGCCACCAGTGACCCGGGACTAGCCCCTATCGAGACCCAGTACTTC. Translation: CATSDPGLAPIETQYF.

The rearrangement joins TRBV7-2 to TRBJ1-5; 10 bases fit TRBD1. V shed 4 bases, J shed 7 bases, and the junction held 4 bases outside the gene matches. From germline, CDR1 is SGHTA and CDR2 FQGNSA. This CDR3 contains 14 residues. The CDR3 sequence is CASSSDRGNQPQHF. The CDR3 coding sequence is TGTGCCAGCAGCTCGGACAGGGGGAACCAGCCCCAGCATTTT.

This sequence joins TRBV19 and TRBJ1-1; the match to TRBD1 covers 7 bases. The CDR3 sequence is 14 residues long. V shed 5 bases and J 1 base; nucleotides not matched to a gene: 4. The germline V gene encodes CDR1 LNHDA and CDR2 SQIVND (reference sequence). CDR3 DNA sequence: TGTGCCAGTAGTTTGACAGGGCAGAACACTGAAGCTTTCTTT. Protein sequence: CASSLTGQNTEAFF.

This clone was picked up one time. The chain employs TRBV28 and TRBJ2-7; D remains unclear. The CDR3 totals 12 residues. Germline V CDR1 and CDR2: MDHEN, SYDVKM. V lost 2 bases, J lost 4 bases, and 6 bases lay in between. The CDR3 here is CASSLGTYEQYF. The CDR3 DNA follows: TGTGCCAGCAGTTTAGGTACTTACGAGCAGTACTTC.

This chain uses TRBV5-1 with TRBJ2-1; 7 bases are a match to TRBD1. V lost 1 base, J lost 1 base, and 5 bases stayed unmatched. The CDR3 is 16 amino acids. The germline gives CDR1 SGHRS, CDR2 YFSETQ. The CDR3 sequence: CASSLSQGVSYNEQFF. The CDR3 DNA sequence: TGCGCCAGCAGCTTGAGCCAGGGGGTATCCTACAATGAGCAGTTCTTC.

V gene TRBV18 combines with J gene TRBJ2-3; D is undetermined. CDR1 is KGHSH and CDR2 is LQKENI in the germline V gene. The CDR3 is made up of 15 amino acids. V was shortened by 4 bases and J by 0 bases, with 11 bases between the two germline ends. This CDR3 is CASSRQTTSTDTQYF. CDR3 DNA sequence: TGTGCCAGCTCACGGCAGACGACTAGCACAGATACGCAGTATTTT.

The chain links TRBV2 to TRBJ1-1, with TRBD1 matching 8 bases. Germline loops: CDR1 SNHLY, CDR2 FYNNEI. The CDR3 loop spans 14 amino acids. V shed 8 bases, J shed 3 bases, and the junction held 8 bases outside the gene matches. The CDR3 region has the DNA TGTGCCAGCGGAGGACAGGGCTTACACACTGAAGCTTTCTTT. The encoded protein is CASGGQGLHTEAFF.

The V gene is TRBV10-1, the J gene TRBJ2-7; a weak D match, TRBD2 (6 bases). The CDR3 sequence is 14 residues long. Germline CDR1 WNHNN, CDR2 SYGVQD (reference sequence). The V and J ends lost 8 bases and 2 bases respectively, with 16 bases between them. The CDR3 is CASSRAGSPYEQYF. CDR3 coding DNA: TGCGCCAGCTCTCGAGCGGGTTCGCCCTACGAGCAGTACTTC.

J is TRBJ2-3 and V is TRBV3-1 (or the pseudogene TRBV3-2), with D possibly being TRBD2 (5 bases). Germline loops: CDR1 LGHDT, CDR2 YNNKEL (reference sequence). Deletions cut 0 bases from V and 3 bases from J, with 7 bases between. The CDR3 runs 14 residues. DNA for the CDR3: TGTGCCAGCAGCCAAGACCCGGGGACAGATACGCAGTATTTT. Residues: CASSQDPGTDTQYF.